What follows are 31 T cell receptor beta chains derived from one specimen sequenced in a study of tumor-infiltrating lymphocytes in localized non-small cell lung cancer (dated by TCRdb to 2020 to 2022). Library creation used the immunoSEQ multiplex PCR assay. Sourced from immuneACCESS, this table was stored by TCRdb with only in-frame sequences that have V and J called. A share of the clones is absent; for the studies checked, an unresolved V gene accounts for under half, and the remainder has no known explanation. The table for this sample lists 15,000 to 20,000 clones; roughly 43% of them were counted only once. The ten largest clones take up about 16% of the sample. Input material: lung tumor tissue. The origin of the receptors is a human donor with non-small cell lung cancer.

This clone was detected only a few times. The J gene is TRBJ2-3, the V gene TRBV5-1, with 15 bases matching TRBD2. This CDR3 has 18 residues. V shed 3 bases and J 2 bases; nucleotides not matched to a gene: 7. Germline V CDR1 and CDR2: SGHRS, YFSETQ. This chain's CDR3 is CASSWGLAGGVNTDTQYF. DNA of the CDR3: TGCGCCAGCAGCTGGGGACTAGCGGGGGGCGTCAACACAGATACGCAGTATTTT.

In this sample, this clone turned up a few times. V and J are TRBV6-5 and TRBJ2-1; D gene uncertain. The length of the CDR3 is 12 residues. Trimming left V 4 bases short and J 7 bases short, with 8 bases between. Germline assignment: CDR1 MNHEY and CDR2 SVGAGI. CDR3 loop: CASSSPPNEQFF. In nucleotides, the CDR3 is TGTGCCAGCAGTTCCCCCCCGAATGAGCAGTTCTTC.

The V call is TRBV5-6, the J call TRBJ2-7; maybe TRBD1 (5 bases). CDR1 SGHDT and CDR2 YYEEEE come from the germline V gene. CDR3 size: 13 residues. V dropped 3 bases and J dropped 3 bases, with 10 bases sitting between them. The DNA for the CDR3 is TGTGCCAGCAGCTCCATCGACAGCTACGAGCAGTACTTC. Its translation is CASSSIDSYEQYF.

The CDR3 nucleotides read TGCAGCGCCTTTGGGGCGGCCAGTAACTATGGCTACACCTTC. Amino acids: CSAFGAASNYGYTF. The chain combines TRBV29-1 with TRBJ1-2; D possibly corresponds to TRBD1 (5 bases). The V gene lost 7 bases and the J gene lost 1 base, with 16 bases spanning the gap. The CDR3 spans 14 residues. Germline CDR1 is SQVTM and CDR2 is ANQGSEA.

The rearrangement joins TRBV25-1 to TRBJ2-3, with D perhaps matching TRBD1 (6 bases). Germline V gene sequence: CDR1 MGHDK, CDR2 SYGVNS. V lost 4 bases to trimming and J lost 3 bases, with 17 bases between them. The length of the CDR3 is 16 residues. CDR3 in DNA: TGTGCCAGCAGTGGACTCAGGGGTATGGTAACAGATACGCAGTATTTT. It yields the protein CASSGLRGMVTDTQYF. The variable domain in full, completed from reference TRBV25-1 and TRBJ2-3, reads EADIYQTPRYLVIGTGKKITLECSQTMGHDKMYWYQQDPGMELHLIHYSYGVNSTEKGDLSSESTVSRIRTEHFPLTLESARPSHTSQYLCASSGLRGMVTDTQYFGPGTRLTVL.

The V call is TRBV29-1, the J call TRBJ2-1; D may be TRBD1 or TRBD2 (5 bases each). The CDR3 length is 13 residues. Trimming stripped 7 bases from V and 4 bases from J, with 14 bases between. Germline V gives CDR1 SQVTM, CDR2 ANQGSEA. CDR3 bases: TGCAGCGGGGGCGGTGGAGGATACAATGAGCAGTTCTTC. As protein: CSGGGGGYNEQFF.

This clone has more than one count but fewer than ten. V gene TRBV5-6 combines with J gene TRBJ2-6, with TRBD2 matching 15 bases. The CDR3 covers 19 residues. With V trimmed by 4 bases and J by 3 bases, 8 bases remained unmatched. Germline V CDR1 and CDR2: SGHDT, YYEEEE. CDR3 nucleotide sequence: TGTGCCAGCAGCCGAACGGGACTAGCGGGGGGCCTTGGGGCCAACGTCCTGACTTTC. It yields the protein CASSRTGLAGGLGANVLTF.

The V call is TRBV9, the J call TRBJ1-2, with TRBD1 identical over 8 bases. The V segment lost 4 bases and the J segment 8 bases; nucleotides outside the gene matches: 13. CDR3 length equals 15 residues. The germline CDR1 and CDR2 sequences are SGDLS and YYNGEE. The DNA of the CDR3 is TGTGCCAGCAGCCTGAAGTGGACAGGGACGGAAGGCTACACCTTC. Its translation: CASSLKWTGTEGYTF.

Here the CDR3 reads CASSNVLSYEQYF. CDR3 DNA sequence: TGTGCCAGCAGCAACGTCTTGTCCTACGAGCAGTACTTC. This chain joins TRBV28 and TRBJ2-7; D is ambiguous. V lost 6 bases, J lost 1 base, and 10 bases lay in between. This CDR3 region has 13 residues. Germline loops: CDR1 MDHEN, CDR2 SYDVKM.

This chain uses TRBV6-4 with TRBJ2-3; TRBD2 agrees at 10 bases. Unmatched junction bases numbered 3, after V lost 5 bases and J lost 1 base. The CDR3 has 15 amino acids. From germline, CDR1 is MRHNA and CDR2 SNTAGT. This chain's CDR3 is CASSPGTSGTDTQYF. CDR3 coding DNA: TGTGCCAGCAGTCCCGGGACTAGCGGCACAGATACGCAGTATTTT.

The rearrangement uses TRBV29-1 and TRBJ1-1, with a weak D call TRBD1 (5 bases). The CDR3 loop spans 14 amino acids. Germline CDR1 SQVTM, CDR2 ANQGSEA. Trimming removed 0 bases at V and 3 bases at J, with 11 bases between. CDR3 bases: TGCAGCGTTGAAGATCGGGGGACGGACACTGAAGCTTTCTTT. This sequence encodes CSVEDRGTDTEAFF.

The rearrangement links TRBV6-6 to TRBJ2-1; no firm D call. Germline assignment: CDR1 MNHNY and CDR2 SVGAGI (reference sequence). The CDR3 is 12 amino acids. V was clipped by 3 bases and J by 7 bases, with 7 bases between them. The CDR3 coding sequence is TGTGCCAGCAGTTATGCACTTAATGAGCAGTTCTTC. It yields the protein CASSYALNEQFF.

By share, this clone counts as medium-sized. The gene calls are TRBV7-9 and TRBJ2-7; 9 bases map to TRBD2. Losses at the gene ends were 3 bases for V and 3 bases for J; bases not matched to a gene: 6. Germline CDR1 is SEHNR and CDR2 is FQNEAQ (reference sequence). The CDR3 has 15 amino acids. CDR3 sequence: CASSLSRSGGYEQYF. The DNA for the CDR3 is TGTGCCAGCAGCTTGTCTCGTAGCGGGGGCTACGAGCAGTACTTC.

This clone was counted between two and nine times. This chain links TRBV2 with TRBJ2-7; a possible D gene is TRBD2 (5 bases). Germline V gene sequence: CDR1 SNHLY, CDR2 FYNNEI. This CDR3 has 11 residues. V lost 4 bases to trimming and J lost 5 bases, with 6 bases between them. CDR3 region: CASSGGDEQYF. CDR3 coding DNA: TGTGCCAGCAGTGGGGGAGACGAGCAGTACTTC.

This clone showed up just a few times. The rearrangement links TRBV7-9 to TRBJ1-4, with 7 bases identical to TRBD1. This CDR3 has 15 amino acids. The germline V gene has CDR1 SEHNR and CDR2 FQNEAQ (reference sequence). The junction had 6 bases not matched to a gene; V was cut back by 1 base and J by 7 bases. The CDR3 DNA sequence: TGTGCCAGCAGCTTAGTAAGGGGGCCGGCTGAAAAACTGTTTTTT. Encoded protein: CASSLVRGPAEKLFF. Variable domain in full (rest from reference TRBV7-9 and TRBJ1-4): DTGVSQNPRHKITKRGQNVTFRCDPISEHNRLYWYRQTLGQGPEFLTYFQNEAQLEKSRLLSDRFSAERPKGSFSTLEIQRTEQGDSAMYLCASSLVRGPAEKLFFGSGTQLSVL.

The CDR3 DNA is TGTGCCAGAAGCTCCAGGGGAAGCTCCTACGAGCAGTACTTC. Protein: CARSSRGSSYEQYF. The chain links TRBV5-3 to TRBJ2-7; possible D gene TRBD1, 6 bases. TRBV5-3 is reported as an ORF; its role is uncertain. V was shortened by 3 bases and J by 0 bases, with 10 bases between the two germline ends. This CDR3 comprises 14 residues.

CDR3 residues: CATGSTDTQYF. CDR3 in DNA: TGTGCCACCGGAAGCACAGATACGCAGTATTTT. The chain uses TRBV27 and TRBJ2-3; no clear D. Trimming shortened V by 10 bases and J by 0 bases, and 5 bases separated the two germline ends. The V gene's germline CDR1 is MNHEY and CDR2 SMNVEV (reference sequence). The length of the CDR3 is 11 residues.

The chain uses TRBV18 and TRBJ1-5, with TRBD1 as a possible D gene (6 bases). CDR1 and CDR2 from the germline V gene are KGHSH and LQKENI. The CDR3 extends over 15 amino acids. V lost 2 bases and J 4 bases, leaving 12 bases between the germline ends. CDR3 protein: CASSPNSGVNQPQHF. CDR3 sequence (DNA): TGTGCCAGCTCACCAAATTCAGGGGTGAATCAGCCCCAGCATTTT. The variable domain in full, completed from reference TRBV18 and TRBJ1-5, reads NAGVMQNPRHLVRRRGQEARLRCSPMKGHSHVYWYRQLPEEGLKFMVYLQKENIIDESGMPKERFSAEFPKEGPSILRIQQVVRGDSAAYFCASSPNSGVNQPQHFGDGTRLSIL.

V and J are TRBV9 and TRBJ2-1; D remains ambiguous. The CDR3 is made up of 13 amino acids. With 0 bases removed from V and 9 bases from J, the gap between germline ends came to 10 bases. From germline, CDR1 is SGDLS and CDR2 YYNGEE. CDR3 loop: CASSVVSRTEQFF. The DNA of the CDR3 is TGTGCCAGCAGCGTAGTATCCCGCACTGAGCAGTTCTTC. The full variable domain, rest sourced from reference TRBV9 and TRBJ2-1, is DSGVTQTPKHLITATGQRVTLRCSPRSGDLSVYWYQQSLDQGLQFLIQYYNGEERAKGNILERFSAQQFPDLHSELNLSSLELGDSALYFCASSVVSRTEQFFGPGTRLTVL.

With respect to this clone: At one boundary the junction diverges from the germline segment, which might be a read error. The genes are TRBV2 and TRBJ2-4, with 8 bases aligning to TRBD1. This CDR3 contains 15 residues. Looked up from germline, CDR1 is SNHLY and CDR2 is FYNNEI. CDR3 bases: TGTGCCAGCAGTGATGGACAGGGCCTGGGGTGGTTCCGCGTCTTC. Translated, it gives CASSDGQGLGWFRVF.

The rearrangement links TRBV7-9 to TRBJ1-2; a weak D match, TRBD1 (5 bases). This CDR3 has 12 amino acids. The ends were cut back, 8 bases at V and 8 bases at J, with 15 bases in the middle. Germline V gives CDR1 SEHNR, CDR2 FQNEAQ (reference sequence). CDR3 sequence: CASSTRGEGYTF. As DNA, the CDR3 is TGTGCCAGCTCGACTCGGGGGGAGGGCTACACCTTC.

Sample share makes this clone medium-sized (0.01 to 0.1%). The genes are TRBV6-6 and TRBJ1-3; no firm D call. This CDR3 comprises 16 residues. Germline V gene data show CDR1 as MNHNY and CDR2 as SVGAGI (reference sequence). The germline V and J ends were trimmed by 2 bases and 0 bases, with 11 bases remaining between them. The CDR3: CASSYGQSSSGNTIYF. The DNA of the CDR3 is TGTGCCAGCAGTTACGGGCAGTCGAGCTCTGGAAACACCATATATTTT.

The V and J genes are TRBV11-3 and TRBJ2-1; 11 bases match TRBD1. The CDR3 sequence is 16 residues long. V dropped 4 bases and J dropped 9; count of bases not matched to a gene: 11. Per germline, CDR1 SGHNT and CDR2 YENEEA. The CDR3 region has the DNA TGTGCCAGCAGCTCAAGGACAGGGGGCGAAACGGGTGAGCAGTTCTTC. It translates to CASSSRTGGETGEQFF.

This clone has a handful of counts. This rearrangement joins TRBV7-3 to TRBJ2-1; D ambiguous. The V end was cut by 5 bases, the J end by 8 bases, with 13 bases between. CDR1 and CDR2 from the germline V gene are SGHTA and FQGTGA. The CDR3 loop spans 13 amino acids. The CDR3 loop reads CASSTSAGYEQFF. DNA of the CDR3: TGTGCCAGCAGCACCTCTGCCGGCTATGAGCAGTTCTTC.

The chain has TRBV15 and TRBJ2-7; the match to TRBD1 covers 10 bases. This CDR3 contains 17 residues. Germline V lookup: CDR1 LNHNV, CDR2 YYDKDF (reference sequence). Unmatched junction bases numbered 10, after V lost 5 bases and J lost 0 bases. The CDR3 is CATSAVPGTGVSYEQYF. The CDR3 nucleotides read TGTGCCACCAGCGCCGTCCCCGGGACAGGGGTCTCCTACGAGCAGTACTTC.

The chain links TRBV28 to TRBJ1-2; the D is unclear. In germline, CDR1 is MDHEN, CDR2 SYDVKM. V dropped 8 bases and J dropped 1 base, with 5 bases sitting between them. The CDR3 has 11 residues. CDR3 loop: CASLINYGYTF. In nucleotides, the CDR3 is TGTGCCAGCCTTATTAACTATGGCTACACCTTC.

This clone was found many times. The genes are TRBV7-2 and TRBJ1-2; D is unclear. The germline V and J ends were trimmed by 5 bases and 8 bases, with 12 bases remaining between them. Germline V gives CDR1 SGHTA, CDR2 FQGNSA. This CDR3 comprises 12 residues. The CDR3 nucleotides are TGTGCCAGCAGCGCTTTGATTCGAGGCTACACCTTC. Translated: CASSALIRGYTF.

The genes are TRBV5-1 and TRBJ1-2, with 7 bases lining up with TRBD1. This CDR3 spans 14 amino acids. CDR1 SGHRS and CDR2 YFSETQ come from the germline V gene. V lost 0 bases and J lost 7; bases outside the gene matches: 6. The CDR3 DNA reads TGCGCCAGCAGCTTGGAAGGGGGCAGCTCTGGCTACACCTTC. This sequence encodes CASSLEGGSSGYTF. The whole variable domain, remainder taken from reference TRBV5-1 and TRBJ1-2, is KAGVTQTPRYLIKTRGQQVTLSCSPISGHRSVSWYQQTPGQGLQFLFEYFSETQRNKGNFPGRFSGRQFSNSRSEMNVSTLELGDSALYLCASSLEGGSSGYTFGSGTRLTVV.

This clone was detected a few times. This chain uses TRBV4-2 with TRBJ2-5, with D possibly TRBD2 on 7 matching bases. This CDR3 is built from 14 residues. Germline loops: CDR1 LGHNA, CDR2 YNFKEQ. Trimming pared 5 bases from V and 6 bases from J, leaving 16 bases between. CDR3 amino acids: CASSEGGERKTQYF. CDR3 DNA sequence: TGTGCCAGCAGCGAGGGGGGGGAAAGGAAGACCCAGTACTTC.

DNA of the CDR3: TGCAGCGTGATCGGCCAGGGGGCCTACGAGCAGTACTTC. It encodes CSVIGQGAYEQYF. The chain is built from TRBV29-1 and TRBJ2-7, with TRBD1 matching 7 bases. The CDR3 sequence is 13 residues long. Losses at the gene ends were 6 bases for V and 2 bases for J; bases not matched to a gene: 7. CDR1 is SQVTM, CDR2 ANQGSEA, per germline.

This clone qualifies as medium-sized. The rearrangement joins TRBV12-5 to TRBJ2-1; tentatively, D is TRBD2 (5 bases). Trimming removed 6 bases at V and 4 bases at J, with 7 bases between. This CDR3 spans 12 amino acids. Germline lookup yields CDR1 LGHNT and CDR2 FRNRAP. For the CDR3, the DNA is TGTGCTAGTGGCGAGCGGTACAATGAGCAGTTCTTC. Residues: CASGERYNEQFF.